This TCR beta chain was sequenced for a study of blood T cell repertoires in COVID-19. Study background: The origin of the acute and convalescent COVID-19 samples was the United States, Italy and Spain. In each case, the material was cDNA or gDNA derived from T cells, B-cell-depleted T cells, or PBMCs.

Seattle patient enrollment occurred during active infection, with longitudinal follow-up thereafter. J gave up 6 bases and V 4 bases, and 8 bases lay outside the gene matches. The CDR3 length is 15 residues. Looked up from germline, CDR1 is SGHRS and CDR2 is YFSETQ. Authors' data handling: Cell counts per sample came from amplifying reference gene primers. Some clones are missing from TCRdb's copy, which holds only in-frame ones; the method was immunoSEQ multiplex PCR. The V and J calls and clone size are taken from that table; D and trimming were inferred from the DNA. The sample lists around 130,000 clones; 88% were seen once.

Sequenced input: peripheral blood. The source of this sequence is a human donor with COVID-19, enrolled during active disease. The donor label of this sample is uncertain. V gene TRBV5-1 combines with J gene TRBJ2-3, with 10 bases lining up with TRBD2. The CDR3 is CASSRGTSERDTQYF. CDR3 sequence (DNA): TGCGCCAGCAGCCGTGGGACTAGCGAGAGGGATACGCAGTATTTT. Complete variable domain (other parts from reference TRBV5-1 and TRBJ2-3): KAGVTQTPRYLIKTRGQQVTLSCSPISGHRSVSWYQQTPGQGLQFLFEYFSETQRNKGNFPGRFSGRQFSNSRSEMNVSTLELGDSALYLCASSRGTSERDTQYFGPGTRLTVL.